One sample yielded the 5 T cell receptor beta chains listed below, sequenced in a study of patients and donors after allogeneic stem cell transplantation. One entry per CDR3 protein, called by TCRdb with MiXCR from the RT-PCR reads. The sample carries under 200,000 distinct CDR3 sequences, approximately 30% recorded once. Sequenced input: blood, either unsorted or a sorted T cell fraction (not recorded which). Receptor source: a human donor who was either an allogeneic HSCT recipient or a stem cell or donor lymphocyte infusion donor (not recorded which). It is not recorded whose cells these are; they may come from a transplant donor.

This clonotype was observed a handful of times. The gene calls are TRBV30 and TRBJ1-5; D is unclear. V gave up 0 bases and J gave up 11 bases, with 11 bases separating them. CDR1 and CDR2 from the germline V gene are GTSNPN and SVGIG (reference sequence). This CDR3 is 12 amino acids long. This CDR3 reads CAWSVMTSTQHF. For the CDR3, the DNA is TGTGCCTGGAGTGTAATGACATCTACCCAGCATTTT.

This clonotype was counted only a few times. The V call is TRBV12-3 or TRBV12-4, the J call TRBJ1-2; D gene uncertain. The length of the CDR3 is 13 residues. With 3 bases removed from V and 5 bases from J, the gap between germline ends came to 10 bases. The CDR3 region is CASSFVDGYGYTF. The CDR3 DNA follows: TGTGCCAGCAGTTTCGTTGACGGATATGGCTACACCTTC.

This clonotype was detected a few times. V gene TRBV27 combines with J gene TRBJ2-5; 10 nucleotides match TRBD2. This CDR3 region has 17 residues. V gave up 3 bases and J gave up 1 base; unmatched junction bases: 8. CDR1 MNHEY and CDR2 SMNVEV come from the germline V gene (reference sequence). DNA of the CDR3: TGTGCCAGCAGTTTGGCTAGCGGGAGTGTTCCCCAAGAGACCCAGTACTTC. Encoded protein: CASSLASGSVPQETQYF.

The table lists this clonotype with many counts. CDR3 sequence: CASSYFGLKAFF. DNA of the CDR3: TGTGCCAGCAGTTACTTTGGCCTAAAAGCTTTCTTT. J is TRBJ1-1 and V is TRBV6-2 or TRBV6-3; D is uncertain. The CDR3 spans 12 residues. The ends were cut back, 1 base at V and 9 bases at J, with 9 bases in the middle. CDR1 and CDR2 (germline): MNHEY, SVGEGT.

The chain has TRBV20-1 and TRBJ2-7; the D gene could be TRBD1 or TRBD2 (5 bases each). There are 14 residues in the CDR3. The germline V and J ends were trimmed by 0 bases and 1 base, with 10 bases remaining between them. Germline values: CDR1 DFQATT, CDR2 SNEGSKA (reference sequence). This CDR3 is CSAREGDSSYEQYF. The CDR3, as DNA: TGCAGTGCTAGAGAGGGGGATAGTTCCTACGAGCAGTACTTC.